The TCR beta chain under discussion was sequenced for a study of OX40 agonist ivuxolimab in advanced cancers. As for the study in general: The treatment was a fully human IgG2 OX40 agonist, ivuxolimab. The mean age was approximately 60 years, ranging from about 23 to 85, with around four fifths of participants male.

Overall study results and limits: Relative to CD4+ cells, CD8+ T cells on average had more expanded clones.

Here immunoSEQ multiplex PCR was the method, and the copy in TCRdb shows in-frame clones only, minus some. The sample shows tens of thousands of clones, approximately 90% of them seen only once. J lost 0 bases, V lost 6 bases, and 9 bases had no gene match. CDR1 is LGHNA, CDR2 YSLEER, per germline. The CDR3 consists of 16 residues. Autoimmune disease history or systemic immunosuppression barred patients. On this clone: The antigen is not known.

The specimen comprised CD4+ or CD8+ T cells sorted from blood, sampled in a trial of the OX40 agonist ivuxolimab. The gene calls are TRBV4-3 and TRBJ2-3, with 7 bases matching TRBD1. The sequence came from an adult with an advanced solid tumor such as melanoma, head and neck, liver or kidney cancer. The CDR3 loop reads CASSLDRVSSTDTQYF. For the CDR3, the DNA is TGCGCCAGCAGTCTCGACAGGGTCTCGAGCACAGATACGCAGTATTTT.